This T cell receptor (beta chain) was found in a study of blood T cell repertoires in COVID-19 (TCRdb year 2020). As for the study more broadly: Collaborator samples came from the United States, Italy and Spain and covered acute and convalescent phases of COVID-19. The material from the prospective study consisted of cDNA or gDNA derived from T cells, B-cell-depleted T cells, or PBMCs. Nearly every sample came with metadata listing a de-identified subject ID, COVID-19 status, age in years and sex. The samples were drawn from two sources: the first 160 participants of the ongoing ImmuneRACE study, and 1,000 to 1,500 subjects contributed by 6 global collaborators. The repertoires were released in a freely available public database meant as a resource for research on the immune response to SARS-CoV-2. Where available, HLA class I and class II types were obtained from metadata supplied by the sample provider rather than from assay-based typing. Deeply sampled blood TCRbeta repertoires from subjects exposed to, actively infected with, or recovered from COVID-19 were included in the dataset.

The paper as a whole reports these results and caveats: How much clinical and demographic metadata was included differed by source and by participant, and the metadata was provided uncurated.

Concerning this clone: What this receptor recognizes is not known. No clone much larger than this one lies a single base away; base qualities are absent.

TCRbeta CDR3 regions were amplified from genomic DNA by means of the immunoSEQ Assay, a bias-controlled multiplex PCR. Concerning the study's data processing: Nucleated cell counts per sample were estimated from amplification of reference gene primers within the assay. Sequence reads were collapsed and filtered to measure the absolute abundance of every unique TCRbeta CDR3 rearrangement. For each sample, productive Simpson clonality was calculated by taking the square root of Simpson's diversity index across productive rearrangements. In its TCRdb copy, this immuneACCESS table keeps in-frame sequences only and misses some clones. Where compared with another copy, unresolved V genes explain less than half of these, and the others have no known cause. The D gene and trimming were derived from the DNA, and the V and J assignments and clone size from that table. The sample includes some 170,000 clones, with around four fifths observed a single time. In total, the top ten clones hold around 2.8% of the sample.

Relative to germline, V is 0 bases shorter and J is 0 bases shorter, with 7 bases between their ends. Counted from cysteine to phenylalanine, this CDR3 has 15 amino acids. The kept DNA is CDR3 alone, 45 bases in frame from the first base. The germline V gene supplies CDR1 SGHRS and CDR2 YFSETQ. Collaborating institutions collected whole blood in K2EDTA tubes following their own protocols. For TCRbeta analysis, collaborators shipped samples as frozen whole blood, isolated PBMCs, or DNA extracted from either of those sample types. The sequenced material came from peripheral blood. The V gene is TRBV5-1 and the J gene is TRBJ2-1; a tentative D call is TRBD2 (5 bases match). This sequence originates from a man aged 70-80 years with acute or convalescent COVID-19. The DNA sequence is given as TGCGCCAGCAGCTTGGACGGGAACTCCTACAATGAGCAGTTCTTC. It translates as CASSLDGNSYNEQFF. With the rest looked up from the reference TRBV5-1 and TRBJ2-1 genes rather than sequenced, the full variable domain is KAGVTQTPRYLIKTRGQQVTLSCSPISGHRSVSWYQQTPGQGLQFLFEYFSETQRNKGNFPGRFSGRQFSNSRSEMNVSTLELGDSALYLCASSLDGNSYNEQFFGPGTRLTVL.